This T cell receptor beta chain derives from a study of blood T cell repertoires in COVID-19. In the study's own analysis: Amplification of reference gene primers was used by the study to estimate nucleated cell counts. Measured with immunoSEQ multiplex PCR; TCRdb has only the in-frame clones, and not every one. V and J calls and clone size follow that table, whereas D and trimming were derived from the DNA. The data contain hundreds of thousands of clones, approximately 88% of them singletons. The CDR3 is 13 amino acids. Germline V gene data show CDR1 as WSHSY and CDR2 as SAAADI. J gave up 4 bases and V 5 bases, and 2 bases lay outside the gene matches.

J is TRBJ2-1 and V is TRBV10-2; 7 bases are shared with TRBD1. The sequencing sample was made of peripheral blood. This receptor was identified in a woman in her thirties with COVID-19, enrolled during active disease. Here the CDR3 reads CASSLGQYNEQFF. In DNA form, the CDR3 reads TGCGCCAGCAGTTTGGGACAGTACAATGAGCAGTTCTTC.